This T cell receptor (beta chain) was sequenced for a study of OX40 agonist ivuxolimab in advanced cancers. Profiled with immunoSEQ multiplex PCR; TCRdb holds only in-frame clones, not every one. The sample has under 100,000 clones; 81% are singletons. Study-wide points: Dose levels from 0.1 to 3.0 mg/kg saw CD4+ and CD8+ blood T cells expand clonally by week 6.

The CDR3 sequence is 13 residues long. The ends were cut back, 3 bases at V and 3 bases at J, with 9 bases in the middle. Looked up from germline, CDR1 is MNHEY and CDR2 is SVGAGI. With regard to this clone: As yet, its antigen is unknown.

V usage is TRBV6-5 and J usage is TRBJ2-7; TRBD1 is a possible D gene (6 bases). The sequence came from an adult with an advanced solid tumor such as melanoma, head and neck, liver or kidney cancer. Source: CD4+ or CD8+ T cells sorted from blood, taken in a trial of the OX40 agonist ivuxolimab. In DNA form, the CDR3 reads TGTGCCAGCAGTTATGAGGGGGACTACGAGCAGTACTTC. Protein: CASSYEGDYEQYF.